This T cell receptor (beta chain) emerged from a study of blood T cell repertoires in COVID-19. Study summary: Acute and convalescent COVID-19 samples came from the United States, Italy and Spain. From T cells, B-cell-depleted T cells, or PBMCs came the material, which was cDNA or gDNA.

The authors' processing: Estimated nucleated cell counts came from reference gene primer amplification. Measured with immunoSEQ multiplex PCR; TCRdb has only the in-frame clones, and not every one. V, J and clone size reflect that table, while D and trimming were determined from the DNA. The sample includes approximately 230,000 clones, around 83% of them seen just once. The CDR3 is 13 residues long. V lost 5 bases, J lost 7 bases, and 14 bases lay in between. The germline CDR1 and CDR2 sequences are SGHNT and YENEEA. This rearrangement joins TRBV11-3 to TRBJ2-5; D is perhaps TRBD2 (5 bases). The specimen sequenced was peripheral blood. The clonotype was recovered from a man older than 75 with acute or convalescent COVID-19. The CDR3 sequence: CASSRGPSGTQYF. Written as DNA, the CDR3 is TGTGCCAGCAGCCGCGGGCCTTCAGGGACCCAGTACTTC.